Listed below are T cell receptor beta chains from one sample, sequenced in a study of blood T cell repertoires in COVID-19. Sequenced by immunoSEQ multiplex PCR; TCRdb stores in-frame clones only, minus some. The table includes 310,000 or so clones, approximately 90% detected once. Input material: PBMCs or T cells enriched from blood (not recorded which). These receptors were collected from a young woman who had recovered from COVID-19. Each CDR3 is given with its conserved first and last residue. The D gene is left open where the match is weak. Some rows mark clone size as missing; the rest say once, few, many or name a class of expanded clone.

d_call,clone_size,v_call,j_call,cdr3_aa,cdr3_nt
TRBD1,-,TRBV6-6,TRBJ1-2,CAATDRGGPDTF,TGTGCCGCAACGGACAGGGGCGGTCCTGACACCTTC
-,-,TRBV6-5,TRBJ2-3,CASSYSRREMTDTQYF,TGTGCCAGCAGTTACTCGAGAAGGGAGATGACAGATACGCAGTATTTT
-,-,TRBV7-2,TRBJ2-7,CASSLGDIYEQYF,TGTGCCAGCAGCTTAGGCGATATATACGAGCAGTACTTC
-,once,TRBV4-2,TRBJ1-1,CASSQGLGPNTEAFF,TGTGCCAGCAGCCAGGGGCTGGGTCCGAACACTGAAGCTTTCTTT
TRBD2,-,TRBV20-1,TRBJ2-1,CSASRTSGINNEQFF,TGCAGTGCTAGTCGGACTAGCGGGATCAACAATGAGCAGTTCTTC
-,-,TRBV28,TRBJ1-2,CASSSTGTTNYGYTF,TGTGCCAGCAGCTCTACAGGGACTACTAACTATGGCTACACCTTC
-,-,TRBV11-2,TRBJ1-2,CASRESREVYGYTF,TGTGCCAGCAGGGAGAGCAGGGAGGTCTATGGCTACACCTTC
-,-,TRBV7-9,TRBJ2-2,CASSEGVSGTDWSTGELFF,TGTGCCAGCAGTGAGGGGGTTAGCGGGACAGATTGGAGCACCGGGGAGCTGTTTTTT
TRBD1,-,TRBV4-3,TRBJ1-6,CASSQGGQGSSYNSPLHF,TGCGCCAGCAGCCAGGGGGGACAGGGGAGCTCCTATAATTCACCCCTCCACTTT
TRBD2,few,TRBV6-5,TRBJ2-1,CASSYRPGGTPTSQFF,TGTGCCAGCAGTTACCGACCGGGGGGGACACCTACTTCCCAGTTCTTC